The T cell receptor (beta chain) described here comes from a study of cytomegalovirus exposure and HLA in healthy donors (dated by TCRdb to 2016 to 2017). Study-wide context: An earlier analysis of more than 550 of the donors reported approximately 280 Gb of sequence data and 95 million to 130 million unique TCR beta sequences obtained from about 179 million T cells. An early release that covered about 600 HLA-typed donors contained 300 to 350 gigabases of sequencing data and 75 million to 100 million unique TCR sequences. Four to six DR-DQ haplotypes were handled as single units for association and clustering, since linkage in the cohort was strong. The study combined high-throughput TCR immunosequencing, statistical association of individual TCRs with disease status, and machine learning to predict cytomegalovirus infection status. The later analysis used no new phenotypic data to find candidate immune exposures, relying instead on TCR beta sequences and their occurrence across donors. The study aimed to test whether cataloging public T cell receptors could reveal signatures of past pathogen exposure. Alongside the repertoire data, information on donor age, sex, ethnicity and CMV serostatus was compiled. Both class I and class II loci were covered by HLA typing, at four-digit resolution. Of the 398 genotyped donors, about 80% fell in the genetic ancestry cluster associated with self-reported Caucasian donors. An earlier analysis of approximately 500 of the donors applied high-throughput TCR beta sequencing to assess whether each TCR beta V gene segment acted as functional or pseudogenic. A later analysis re-examined previously published TCR beta repertoires from about 670 donors and added high-resolution HLA genotyping to investigate patterns of TCR occurrence. Every repertoire in the discovery cohort had been generated on one and the same sequencing platform. Along with the roughly 710-subject first cohort, a separate validation cohort of approximately 110 different subjects was used. Among some 400 genotyped donors of the cohort, an average of 235,054 unique TCR beta nucleotide sequences were sequenced per donor, roughly 20% of them non-productive. The study used immunosequencing to profile the T cell repertoires of approximately 630 subjects and linked those repertoires to cytomegalovirus serostatus. Typing coverage differed by locus: A, B, C, DRB1 and DQB1 were typed in roughly 620-630 donors, DQA1 in about 550, DPA1 in approximately 610, and DPB1 in approximately 450. A later genetic analysis took genome-wide SNP genotypes for about 65% of the 666 donors and used that subset as a discovery cohort. Beyond this particular receptor, the publication reports: According to a later analysis, most CMV-associated TCR beta chains appeared to be HLA-restricted, and the HLA associations seemed to be driven largely by CMV exposure. This cohort had only TCR beta chains sequenced, and the lack of alpha or paired-chain data limited which features could be detected. HLA typing was unavailable for some donors at each locus, so association tests used only the typed subset. In vitro tests confirmed that a few of the cytomegalovirus-associated TCR beta chains recognize cytomegalovirus antigens. An earlier analysis of some 590 of the donors showed that most TCR beta V segments appeared in productive rearrangements either about 87% or about 30% of the time, which broadly matched IMGT annotations. A cluster of highly shared sequence variants was judged likely to represent a technical artifact of the sequencing pipeline. Because the 87-base-pair reads could not distinguish some IMGT-functional V segments, including TRBV6-2 and TRBV6-3, those segments were excluded. In a later analysis, several top co-occurrence clusters were reported to appear linked to parvovirus B19, influenza, CMV and Epstein-Barr virus. V-gene and J-gene trimming of TCR beta chains was associated with a missense DCLRE1C variant in a later genetic analysis, and the association was replicated in an independent cohort. About 17 rarely observed V segments, including chromosome 9 orphons, were excluded from the earlier analysis of about 600 of the donors because counts were too low. Correlated functional status among segregating V segments might reflect linkage disequilibrium, but an unknown experimental factor could not be ruled out. A later analysis found that HLA-associated TCR beta chains were more clonally expanded and had lower generation probabilities than equally common non-associated chains. The classifier was reported to diagnose cytomegalovirus status with high specificity and sensitivity in both the original and validation cohorts. The only immune exposure information available for the cohort was CMV serostatus. Strong co-occurrence of HLA alleles, especially DR and DQ, made assigning TCR associations to individual alleles difficult. A later analysis found that TCR association rates varied across HLA loci, with DRB1 alleles showing the most associated TCRs and HLA-C alleles the fewest. Across donors, most TCR sequences were observed very rarely, whereas some public TCRs were present in many individuals. According to a later genetic analysis, donors in an Asian-associated ancestry cluster had fewer N-insertions in productive TCRs than the approximately 630-donor mean. It was suggested by the authors that the approach could potentially be generalized to other disease states and immunological phenotypes. At a false discovery rate of 0.05, a later analysis linked approximately 18,000 TCR beta sequences to specific HLA alleles. A total of about 180 TCR beta chains were listed by the study as associated with cytomegalovirus. A further reported finding was that TCR beta sequences accurately predicted the HLA-A and HLA-B alleles for most subjects in the first cohort. Sequencing depth was assumed to be roughly uniform across donors in the presence/absence analyses, though that assumption may not hold.

The CDR3 contains 16 residues, cysteine and phenylalanine counted. The retained sequence is limited to the CDR3, 48 bases, with the frame set at the first base. According to the germline V gene (reference sequence), CDR1 reads SEHNR and CDR2 reads FQNEAQ. The cohort comprised some 730 healthy bone marrow donors. At the time of sampling, every cohort member was nominally healthy, though immune exposures that went unrecorded were likely present. The donor was CMV seropositive and was included in the group of 289 seropositive cohort members. Every donor gave a peripheral blood sample, and the peripheral blood mononuclear cells from that sample were used for TCR beta sequencing. Genomic DNA extraction from the blood cell samples was performed with the Qiagen DNeasy Blood Extraction Kit. Preparation of the library involved the immunoSEQ multiplex PCR assay. A mixture of 60 forward primers for TCR Vbeta segments and 13 reverse primers for TCR Jbeta segments was used in the multiplex PCR. Amplification of the CDR3 region of rearranged TCR beta genes was performed with a multiplex PCR assay on genomic DNA. The Illumina HiSeq System was used to sequence the amplified TCR beta libraries as 87-base-pair reads. The study's processing was this. In a later analysis, about 80 million unique TCR beta chains were counted across the 666 repertoires, and around 11 million of these chains were shared by at least two donors. A nearest-neighbor algorithm error-corrected the raw reads and collapsed the reads into unique sequences, merging closely related sequences to remove PCR and sequencing errors. V, D and J gene segments were assigned by aligning CDR3 sequences to IMGT reference sequences. For a sequence to be retained, at least a six-nucleotide match to both a V gene segment and a J gene segment was required. Rearrangements were called productive when the CDR3 lacked stop codons and stayed in frame with V and J; all others were non-productive. Following IMGT convention, CDR3 was defined as the stretch from the second conserved V-encoded cysteine up to the conserved J-encoded phenylalanine. Sequences without an unambiguous match to a single V gene segment were excluded from the earlier analysis of 450 to 750 of the donors. An earlier analysis of fewer than 650 of the donors classified V segments as functional when productive rearrangements were above 56.7% and as segregating when the standard deviation between donors was above 5%. A statistical classification framework was built for diagnosing cytomegalovirus status from the catalog of TCR beta chain sequences. In a later analysis, TCR nucleotide sequences were compared against IMGT/GENE-DB human TR gene sequences so that V and J genes could be assigned. Using the TCRdist pipeline, a later analysis assigned CDR3 sequences along with most-parsimonious VDJ recombination scenarios. In a later analysis, each TCR beta chain was defined by its CDR3 amino acid sequence together with its V-gene family, and reads lacking a unique V-gene family were excluded. To address suspected cross-contamination and a sequencing artifact, a later analysis removed around 590 highly shared, low-generation-probability nucleotide sequences. A later analysis calculated a clonal expansion index for each public chain from normalized within-repertoire ranks of inferred template counts. A later analysis computed generation probabilities with a VDJ recombination model fitted to out-of-frame rearrangements, and checked the results against IGoR. In a later analysis, hypergeometric tests were used to score TCR-TCR, TCR-HLA and TCR-CMV co-occurrence, with a repertoire-size bias correction applied to TCR pairs. False discovery rates were estimated in a later analysis by permuting HLA or CMV assignments 20 times. In a later analysis, co-occurring TCRs were grouped with DBSCAN, and TCRdist sequence similarity was added when clustering was performed within HLA-allele-positive subsets. Repertoires with fewer than 30,000 or more than 120,000 public chains were left out of co-occurrence clustering, as were about 5 repertoires with anomalous nucleotide sharing. TCRdb provides this immuneACCESS table in a form limited to in-frame rearrangements. Some clones are lacking; in checked studies, under half of them reflect an unresolved V gene, and why the rest are absent is not known. The DNA was the basis for D and trimming; V, J and clone size are from that table. The sample includes under 170,000 clones, with roughly 78% observed a single time. The ten largest clonotypes hold about 6.7% of the sample.

As for this clone: Its cognate antigen has yet to be identified. Its ends do not fully match the called genes, so a read error is possible.

The sequencing sample was made of PBMCs. Recombination joined TRBV7-9 with TRBJ1-2; a tentative D call is TRBD1 (6 bases match). The receptor was isolated from a man between 50 and 59 years old in good health and CMV-seropositive. The DNA reads as follows: TGTTCCAGCAGCTTAGGGAGACAGGTAGCTAACTATGGCTACACCTTC. This yields the protein CSSSLGRQVANYGYTF.